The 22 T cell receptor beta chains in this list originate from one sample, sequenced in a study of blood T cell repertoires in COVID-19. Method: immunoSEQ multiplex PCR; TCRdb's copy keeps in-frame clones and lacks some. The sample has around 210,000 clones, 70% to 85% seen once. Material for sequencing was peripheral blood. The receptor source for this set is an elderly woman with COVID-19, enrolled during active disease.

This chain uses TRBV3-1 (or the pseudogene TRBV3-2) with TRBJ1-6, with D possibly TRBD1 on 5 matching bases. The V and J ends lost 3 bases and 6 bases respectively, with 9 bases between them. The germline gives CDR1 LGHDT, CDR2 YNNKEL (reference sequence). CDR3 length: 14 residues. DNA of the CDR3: TGTGCCAGCAGCCAGCAGGGAATTAATTCACCCCTCCACTTT. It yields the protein CASSQQGINSPLHF.

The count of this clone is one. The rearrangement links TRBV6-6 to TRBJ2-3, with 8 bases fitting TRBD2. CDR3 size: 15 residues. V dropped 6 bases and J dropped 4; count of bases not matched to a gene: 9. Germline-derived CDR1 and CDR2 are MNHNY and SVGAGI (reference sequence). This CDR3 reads CASRPGGPGSDTQYF. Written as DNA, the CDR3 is TGTGCCAGCAGGCCGGGAGGGCCGGGATCAGATACGCAGTATTTT.

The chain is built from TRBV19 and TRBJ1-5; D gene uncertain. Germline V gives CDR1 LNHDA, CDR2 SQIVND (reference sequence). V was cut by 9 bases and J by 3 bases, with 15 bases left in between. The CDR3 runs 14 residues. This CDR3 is CASRLQANNQPQHF. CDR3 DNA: TGTGCCAGCCGGCTCCAGGCAAACAATCAGCCCCAGCATTTT. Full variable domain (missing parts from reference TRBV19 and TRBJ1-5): DGGITQSPKYLFRKEGQNVTLSCEQNLNHDAMYWYRQDPGQGLRLIYYSQIVNDFQKGDIAEGYSVSREKKESFPLTVTSAQKNPTAFYLCASRLQANNQPQHFGDGTRLSIL.

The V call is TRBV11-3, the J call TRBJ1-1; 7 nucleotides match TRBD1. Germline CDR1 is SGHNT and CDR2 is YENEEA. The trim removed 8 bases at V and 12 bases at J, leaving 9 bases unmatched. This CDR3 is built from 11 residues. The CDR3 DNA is TGTGCCAGCCGCGGGAGGGGGCGGACTTTCTTT. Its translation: CASRGRGRTFF.

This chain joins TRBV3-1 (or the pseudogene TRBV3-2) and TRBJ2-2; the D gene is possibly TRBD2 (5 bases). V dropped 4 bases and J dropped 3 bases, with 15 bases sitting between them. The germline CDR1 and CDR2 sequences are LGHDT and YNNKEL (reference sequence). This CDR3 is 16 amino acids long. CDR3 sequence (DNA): TGTGCCAGCAGCCCACCCCGAGGGCGTGACACCGGGGAGCTGTTTTTT. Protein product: CASSPPRGRDTGELFF.

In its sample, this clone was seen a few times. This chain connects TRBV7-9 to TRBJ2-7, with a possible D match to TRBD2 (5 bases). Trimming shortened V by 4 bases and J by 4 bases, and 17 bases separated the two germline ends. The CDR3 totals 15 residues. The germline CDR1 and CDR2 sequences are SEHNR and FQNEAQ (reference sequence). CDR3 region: CASSSLEAGVYEQYF. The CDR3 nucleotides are TGTGCCAGCAGCTCCCTGGAGGCTGGGGTGTACGAGCAGTACTTC.

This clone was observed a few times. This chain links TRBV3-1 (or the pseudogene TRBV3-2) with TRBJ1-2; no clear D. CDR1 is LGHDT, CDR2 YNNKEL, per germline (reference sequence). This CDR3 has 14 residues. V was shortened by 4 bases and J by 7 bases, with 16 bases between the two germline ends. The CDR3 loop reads CASSPGDRSTGYTF. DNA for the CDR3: TGTGCCAGCAGCCCTGGAGATAGGTCTACTGGCTACACCTTC.

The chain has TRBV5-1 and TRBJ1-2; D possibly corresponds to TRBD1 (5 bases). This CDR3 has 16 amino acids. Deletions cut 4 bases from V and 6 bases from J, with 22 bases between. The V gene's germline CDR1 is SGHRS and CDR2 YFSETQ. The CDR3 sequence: CASSPAGGGQVDGYTF. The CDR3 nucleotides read TGCGCCAGCAGCCCGGCCGGGGGTGGGCAGGTAGATGGCTACACCTTC.

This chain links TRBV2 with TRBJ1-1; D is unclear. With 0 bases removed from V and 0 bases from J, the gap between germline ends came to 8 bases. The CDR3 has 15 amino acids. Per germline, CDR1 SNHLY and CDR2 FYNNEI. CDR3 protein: CASSEASTMNTEAFF. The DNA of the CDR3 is TGTGCCAGCAGTGAAGCTTCGACTATGAACACTGAAGCTTTCTTT. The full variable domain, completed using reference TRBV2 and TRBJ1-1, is EPEVTQTPSHQVTQMGQEVILRCVPISNHLYFYWYRQILGQKVEFLVSFYNNEISEKSEIFDDQFSVERPDGSNFTLKIRSTKLEDSAMYFCASSEASTMNTEAFFGQGTRLTVV.

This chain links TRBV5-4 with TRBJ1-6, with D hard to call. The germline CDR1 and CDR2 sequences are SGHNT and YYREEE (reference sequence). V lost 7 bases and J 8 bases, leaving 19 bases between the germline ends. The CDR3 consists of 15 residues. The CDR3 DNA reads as TGTGCCAGCGGCCCGGCGGGTGAGATATATTCACCCCTCCACTTT. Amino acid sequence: CASGPAGEIYSPLHF.

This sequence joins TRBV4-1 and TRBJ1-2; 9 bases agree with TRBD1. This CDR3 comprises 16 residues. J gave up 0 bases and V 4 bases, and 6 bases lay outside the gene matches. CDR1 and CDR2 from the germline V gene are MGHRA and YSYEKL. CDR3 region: CASSPYGTGPNYGYTF. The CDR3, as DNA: TGCGCCAGCAGCCCCTATGGGACAGGGCCTAACTATGGCTACACCTTC.

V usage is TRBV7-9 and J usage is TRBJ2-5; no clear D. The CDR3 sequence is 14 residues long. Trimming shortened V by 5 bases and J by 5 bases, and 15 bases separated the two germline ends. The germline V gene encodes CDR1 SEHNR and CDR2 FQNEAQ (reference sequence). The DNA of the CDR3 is TGTGCCAGCAGCCGTCTGCGGAGAATTGAGACCCAGTACTTC. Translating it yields CASSRLRRIETQYF.

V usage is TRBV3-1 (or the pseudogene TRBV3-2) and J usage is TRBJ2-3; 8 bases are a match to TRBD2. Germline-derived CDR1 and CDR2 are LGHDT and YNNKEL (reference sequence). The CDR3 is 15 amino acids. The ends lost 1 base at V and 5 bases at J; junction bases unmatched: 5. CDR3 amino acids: CASSQASGSGDTQYF. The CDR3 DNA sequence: TGTGCCAGCAGCCAAGCAAGCGGGAGTGGAGATACGCAGTATTTT.

The CDR3 protein is CSVKYIDTGELFF. The CDR3 nucleotides read TGCAGCGTGAAGTACATCGACACCGGGGAGCTGTTTTTT. The chain recombines TRBV29-1 with TRBJ2-2; no clear D gene. The V gene's germline CDR1 is SQVTM and CDR2 ANQGSEA. The CDR3 has 13 amino acids. Trimming took 6 bases from V and 3 from J, leaving 11 bases between them.

DNA for the CDR3: TGTGCCACCAGTAATCACCGGGACTCCCTGTCTGATGAGCAGTTCTTC. This sequence encodes CATSNHRDSLSDEQFF. The J gene is TRBJ2-1, the V gene TRBV24-1, with D possibly TRBD2 on 6 matching bases. Germline V lookup: CDR1 KGHDR, CDR2 SFDVKD. Trimming left V 6 bases short and J 8 bases short, with 22 bases between. CDR3 length: 16 amino acids.

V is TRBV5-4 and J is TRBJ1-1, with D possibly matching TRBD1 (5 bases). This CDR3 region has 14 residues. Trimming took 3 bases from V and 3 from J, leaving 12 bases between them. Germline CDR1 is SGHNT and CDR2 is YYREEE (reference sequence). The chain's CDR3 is CASSSRVSDTEAFF. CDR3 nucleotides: TGTGCCAGCAGCTCCAGGGTGTCGGACACTGAAGCTTTCTTT.

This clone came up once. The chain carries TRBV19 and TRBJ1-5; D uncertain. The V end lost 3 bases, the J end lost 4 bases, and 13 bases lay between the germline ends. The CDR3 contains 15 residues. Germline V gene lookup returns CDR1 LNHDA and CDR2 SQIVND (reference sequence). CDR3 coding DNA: TGTGCCAGTAGTATCGAGCGGGGAAGGAATCAGCCCCAGCATTTT. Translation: CASSIERGRNQPQHF.

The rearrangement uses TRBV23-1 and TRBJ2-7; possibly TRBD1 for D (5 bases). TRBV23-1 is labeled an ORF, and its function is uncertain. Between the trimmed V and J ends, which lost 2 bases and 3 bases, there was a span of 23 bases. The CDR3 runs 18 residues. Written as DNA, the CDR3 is TGCGCCAGCAGTCAACCCGGGTCAGGACAAGTTTATATCTACGAGCAGTACTTC. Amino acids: CASSQPGSGQVYIYEQYF.

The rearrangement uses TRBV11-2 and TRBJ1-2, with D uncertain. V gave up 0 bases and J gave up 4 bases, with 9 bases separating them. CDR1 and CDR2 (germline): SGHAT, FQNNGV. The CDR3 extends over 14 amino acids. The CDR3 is CASSLDLAAYGYTF. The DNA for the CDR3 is TGTGCCAGCAGCTTAGATCTAGCGGCCTATGGCTACACCTTC. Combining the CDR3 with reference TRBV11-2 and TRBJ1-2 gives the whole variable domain EAGVAQSPRYKIIEKRQSVAFWCNPISGHATLYWYQQILGQGPKLLIQFQNNGVVDDSQLPKDRFSAERLKGVDSTLKIQPAKLEDSAVYLCASSLDLAAYGYTFGSGTRLTVV.

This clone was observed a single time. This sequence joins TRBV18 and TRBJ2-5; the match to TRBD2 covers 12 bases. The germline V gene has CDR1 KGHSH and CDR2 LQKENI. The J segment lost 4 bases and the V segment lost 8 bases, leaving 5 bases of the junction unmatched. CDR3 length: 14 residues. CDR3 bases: TGTGCCAGCCAGGGGACTAGCGGGCCAGAGACCCAGTACTTC. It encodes CASQGTSGPETQYF.

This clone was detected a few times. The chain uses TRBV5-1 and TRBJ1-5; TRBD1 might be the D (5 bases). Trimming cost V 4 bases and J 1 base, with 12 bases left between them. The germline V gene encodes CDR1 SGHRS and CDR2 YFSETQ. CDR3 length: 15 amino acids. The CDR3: CASSPGGTSNQPQHF. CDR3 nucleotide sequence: TGCGCCAGCAGCCCCGGCGGGACCAGCAATCAGCCCCAGCATTTT.

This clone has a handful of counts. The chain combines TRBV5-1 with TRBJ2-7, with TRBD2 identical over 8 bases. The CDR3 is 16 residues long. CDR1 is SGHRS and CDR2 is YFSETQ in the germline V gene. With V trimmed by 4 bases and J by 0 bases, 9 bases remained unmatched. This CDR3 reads CASSPLGGGSSYEQYF. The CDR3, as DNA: TGCGCCAGCAGCCCTTTAGGCGGGGGGAGCTCCTACGAGCAGTACTTC. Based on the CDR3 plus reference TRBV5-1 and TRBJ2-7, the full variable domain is KAGVTQTPRYLIKTRGQQVTLSCSPISGHRSVSWYQQTPGQGLQFLFEYFSETQRNKGNFPGRFSGRQFSNSRSEMNVSTLELGDSALYLCASSPLGGGSSYEQYFGPGTRLTVT.